This TCR beta chain was sequenced during a study of cytomegalovirus exposure and HLA in healthy donors. CDR1 is MNHEY and CDR2 is SVGAGI in the germline V gene. The CDR3 runs to 14 residues. Trimming removed 6 bases from V and 3 bases from J; junction bases left unmatched: 5. Repertoires were generated with immunoSEQ multiplex PCR, while TCRdb's copy carries only in-frame clones and drops some. Of about 88,000 clones listed, approximately 81% were seen once; the top ten hold about 12%. The TCR sequence derives from a woman younger than 35 in good health and CMV-seropositive. Sequencing was done on a sample of PBMCs. The genes are TRBV6-5 and TRBJ1-5, with TRBD1 identical over 7 bases. The CDR3 is CASRKTGVNQPQHF. CDR3 in DNA: TGTGCCAGCAGGAAAACAGGGGTCAATCAGCCCCAGCATTTT.